A single sample gave rise to the 30 T cell receptor beta chains below, sequenced in a study of T cell responses to AZD1222 COVID-19 vaccine. Here immunoSEQ multiplex PCR was the method, and the copy in TCRdb shows in-frame clones only, minus some. The table has 130,000 to 150,000 clones, 90% to 95% seen once. Source: peripheral blood, taken on day 0 of AZD1222 vaccination. Receptors originate from an adult in good health.

The V gene is TRBV10-3, the J gene TRBJ1-1; maybe TRBD1 (6 bases). CDR1 is ENHRY, CDR2 SYGVKD, per germline. Trimming stripped 0 bases from V and 0 bases from J, with 14 bases between. This CDR3 is built from 17 residues. CDR3 residues: CAISESTRDTLNTEAFF. The CDR3 DNA is TGTGCCATCAGTGAGTCGACTCGGGACACCCTGAACACTGAAGCTTTCTTT.

The rearrangement joins TRBV12-3 or TRBV12-4 to TRBJ2-1; D perhaps matches TRBD2 (6 bases). CDR3 length: 13 residues. The V end lost 6 bases, the J end lost 6 bases, and 12 bases lay between the germline ends. The CDR3 DNA follows: TGTGCCAGCAGGCGGGACTCCGTCAATGAGCAGTTCTTC. This sequence encodes CASRRDSVNEQFF.

CDR3 bases: TGTGCCAGCAGCTCCTACAGGGATTCGGACACTGAAGCTTTCTTT. It translates to CASSSYRDSDTEAFF. The chain couples TRBV11-2 to TRBJ1-1, with a tentative D call TRBD1 (6 bases). Between the trimmed V and J ends, which lost 4 bases and 3 bases, there was a span of 15 bases. Germline V gives CDR1 SGHAT, CDR2 FQNNGV. The CDR3 is 15 amino acids.

The chain carries TRBV7-8 and TRBJ1-2; 9 bases align to TRBD1. CDR1 and CDR2 (germline): SGHVS, FQNEAQ. J gave up 8 bases and V 7 bases, and 11 bases lay outside the gene matches. This CDR3 has 14 residues. This CDR3 reads CASNQGQGREGYTF. The CDR3 nucleotides read TGTGCCAGCAACCAAGGACAGGGGAGGGAAGGCTACACCTTC.

This rearrangement joins TRBV5-8 to TRBJ2-1; 7 positions match TRBD1. Germline-derived CDR1 and CDR2 are SGHTS and YDEGEE. CDR3 length: 18 amino acids. The junction had 12 bases not matched to a gene; V was cut back by 3 bases and J by 0 bases. Written as DNA, the CDR3 is TGTGCCAGCAGCTCATACACGGACAGGTCGAGCTCCTACAATGAGCAGTTCTTC. Translating gives CASSSYTDRSSSYNEQFF.

V and J are TRBV30 and TRBJ1-1, with D tentatively TRBD1 (5 bases). The CDR3 covers 13 residues. Per germline, CDR1 GTSNPN and CDR2 SVGIG (reference sequence). Between the trimmed V and J ends, which lost 5 bases and 3 bases, there was a span of 13 bases. This CDR3 reads CAWGRGFDTEAFF. The CDR3, as DNA: TGTGCCTGGGGCCGGGGGTTTGACACTGAAGCTTTCTTT.

This clone was seen many times. The CDR3: CASSAGQGSYNSPLHF. The CDR3 region has the DNA TGTGCCAGCAGCGCGGGACAGGGCTCCTATAATTCACCCCTCCACTTT. The J gene is TRBJ1-6, the V gene TRBV9; 9 bases fit TRBD1. The CDR3 is made up of 16 amino acids. V shed 3 bases, J shed 0 bases, and the junction held 1 base outside the gene matches. Germline assignment: CDR1 SGDLS and CDR2 YYNGEE. The full variable domain, completed using reference TRBV9 and TRBJ1-6, is DSGVTQTPKHLITATGQRVTLRCSPRSGDLSVYWYQQSLDQGLQFLIQYYNGEERAKGNILERFSAQQFPDLHSELNLSSLELGDSALYFCASSAGQGSYNSPLHFGNGTRLTVT.

This chain joins TRBV6-5 and TRBJ1-1; D is unclear. Germline V CDR1 and CDR2: MNHEY, SVGAGI. V gave up 1 base and J gave up 1 base, with 4 bases separating them. The CDR3 contains 13 residues. CDR3 sequence: CASSYYKNTEAFF. DNA for the CDR3: TGTGCCAGCAGTTACTACAAGAACACTGAAGCTTTCTTT.

The gene calls are TRBV27 and TRBJ2-7, with TRBD2 matching 9 bases. The V and J ends lost 2 bases and 3 bases, in that order; junction bases with no gene match: 2. The CDR3 loop spans 14 amino acids. Germline CDR1 is MNHEY and CDR2 is SMNVEV (reference sequence). The CDR3 sequence: CASSLAGGGYEQYF. In DNA, the CDR3 is TGTGCCAGCAGTTTAGCGGGAGGGGGCTACGAGCAGTACTTC.

The V call is TRBV20-1, the J call TRBJ1-3, with a tentative D call TRBD1 (6 bases). CDR1 and CDR2 (germline): DFQATT, SNEGSKA (reference sequence). This CDR3 comprises 13 residues. Trimming removed 3 bases from V and 3 bases from J, with 9 bases in between. Here the CDR3 DNA reads TGCAGTGCTAGTAGGGGGGATGGAAACACCATATATTTT. The encoded protein is CSASRGDGNTIYF.

The V and J genes are TRBV30 and TRBJ1-3, with TRBD1 matching 8 bases. The CDR3 loop spans 12 amino acids. Germline CDR1 reads GTSNPN; CDR2 reads SVGIG (reference sequence). After removal of 8 bases from V and 5 bases from J, the junction contained 5 bases not matched to a gene. The CDR3 sequence is CARGQGRNTIYF. The DNA for the CDR3 is TGTGCCCGAGGACAGGGCAGAAACACCATATATTTT.

This chain links TRBV5-1 with TRBJ2-1, with 15 bases matching TRBD2. J was trimmed by 7 bases and V by 5 bases; bases with no gene match: 19. CDR1 is SGHRS and CDR2 is YFSETQ in the germline V gene. The CDR3 runs 20 residues. The CDR3: CASSHSPGLAGGGRGNEQFF. The CDR3 nucleotides read TGCGCCAGCAGTCATAGCCCGGGACTAGCGGGAGGAGGACGGGGAAATGAGCAGTTCTTC.

Only one count was recorded for this clone. CDR3 amino acids: CASSLDVNRVRIEQFF. The CDR3 DNA sequence: TGTGCCAGCAGCTTAGACGTTAACAGGGTGAGGATTGAGCAGTTCTTC. This chain connects TRBV7-2 to TRBJ2-1; maybe TRBD1 (6 bases). Germline CDR1 reads SGHTA; CDR2 reads FQGNSA. The CDR3 totals 16 residues. Trimming took 1 base from V and 9 from J, leaving 19 bases between them.

The CDR3 sequence is CASRAGLAEYNEQFF. The CDR3 bases are TGTGCCAGCAGAGCAGGACTAGCGGAATACAATGAGCAGTTCTTC. The rearrangement uses TRBV2 and TRBJ2-1; 10 nucleotides align to TRBD2. The CDR3 totals 15 residues. The V segment lost 6 bases and the J segment 4 bases; nucleotides outside the gene matches: 6. Germline V gene data show CDR1 as SNHLY and CDR2 as FYNNEI.

J is TRBJ1-2 and V is TRBV2; tentative D call: TRBD1 (5 bases). Per germline, CDR1 SNHLY and CDR2 FYNNEI. Trimming removed 7 bases from V and 5 bases from J, with 14 bases in between. The length of the CDR3 is 13 residues. The CDR3 loop reads CASKAGSLYGYTF. CDR3 sequence (DNA): TGTGCCAGCAAGGCAGGGAGTTTGTATGGCTACACCTTC.

This chain connects TRBV7-3 to TRBJ2-1, with a weak D call TRBD2 (6 bases). This CDR3 is 19 amino acids long. The germline V and J ends were trimmed by 5 bases and 2 bases, with 25 bases remaining between them. The germline V gene has CDR1 SGHTA and CDR2 FQGTGA. CDR3 DNA sequence: TGTGCCAGCAGCCTCCGCCACGGAATATCGGGAGCGACCTACAATGAGCAGTTCTTC. It is translated as CASSLRHGISGATYNEQFF.

The chain combines TRBV13 with TRBJ1-4, with D tentatively TRBD1 (6 bases). The CDR3 is 16 residues long. V was trimmed by 2 bases and J by 4 bases, leaving 14 bases between them. Germline loops: CDR1 PRHDT, CDR2 FYEKMQ (reference sequence). The CDR3 nucleotides are TGTGCCAGCAGCTTAACTGGCGGACAGAGTAATGAAAAACTGTTTTTT. Translation gives CASSLTGGQSNEKLFF.

The V gene is TRBV5-1, the J gene TRBJ1-3; D possibly corresponds to TRBD1 (6 bases). The CDR3 consists of 12 residues. Germline V gene data show CDR1 as SGHRS and CDR2 as YFSETQ. The V end lost 0 bases, the J end lost 10 bases, and 8 bases lay between the germline ends. Here the CDR3 DNA reads TGCGCCAGCAGCTTGGAGGGGGATACCATATATTTT. It encodes CASSLEGDTIYF. Filled out from reference TRBV5-1 and TRBJ1-3, the complete variable domain reads KAGVTQTPRYLIKTRGQQVTLSCSPISGHRSVSWYQQTPGQGLQFLFEYFSETQRNKGNFPGRFSGRQFSNSRSEMNVSTLELGDSALYLCASSLEGDTIYFGEGSWLTVV.

In its sample, this clone was seen once. CDR3 DNA sequence: TGTGCCAGTACCCCCGGACGGACGGGAGGTGCCAGGGGTCAGCCCCAGCATTTT. It encodes CASTPGRTGGARGQPQHF. The chain employs TRBV19 and TRBJ1-5; tentatively, D is TRBD1 (6 bases). The CDR3 is 18 amino acids. CDR1 is LNHDA and CDR2 is SQIVND in the germline V gene (reference sequence). V lost 7 bases to trimming and J lost 6 bases, with 28 bases between them.

J is TRBJ2-1 and V is TRBV9; 9 positions agree with TRBD1. Germline lookup yields CDR1 SGDLS and CDR2 YYNGEE. The CDR3 length is 16 residues. V gave up 1 base and J gave up 2 bases; unmatched junction bases: 4. In nucleotides, the CDR3 is TGTGCCAGCAGCGTACCCGGACAGGGGACCTACAATGAGCAGTTCTTC. Its translation is CASSVPGQGTYNEQFF.

The V and J genes are TRBV5-1 and TRBJ1-2; 10 nucleotides match TRBD1. The CDR3 extends over 14 amino acids. V shed 4 bases, J shed 6 bases, and the junction held 6 bases outside the gene matches. The V gene's germline CDR1 is SGHRS and CDR2 YFSETQ. The DNA for the CDR3 is TGCGCCAGCAGCCGGGGACAGGGGACGGATGGCTACACCTTC. Its translation is CASSRGQGTDGYTF.

V and J are TRBV3-1 (or the pseudogene TRBV3-2) and TRBJ1-2; TRBD1 agrees at 10 bases. Germline V gene data show CDR1 as LGHDT and CDR2 as YNNKEL (reference sequence). J was trimmed by 4 bases and V by 0 bases; bases with no gene match: 8. The CDR3 contains 17 residues. Written as DNA, the CDR3 is TGTGCCAGCAGCCAAGATCCGGGACAGGGGTCGCCCTATGGCTACACCTTC. It is translated as CASSQDPGQGSPYGYTF.

This chain joins TRBV5-4 and TRBJ2-1, with TRBD2 as a possible D gene (6 bases). V was trimmed by 2 bases and J by 6 bases, leaving 15 bases between them. The germline gives CDR1 SGHNT, CDR2 YYREEE (reference sequence). The CDR3 spans 15 residues. The CDR3 region has the DNA TGTGCCAGCAGCTTAGGGTGGGAGGTGTCCAATGAGCAGTTCTTC. Residues: CASSLGWEVSNEQFF. The whole variable domain, filled in from reference TRBV5-4 and TRBJ2-1, reads ETGVTQSPTHLIKTRGQQVTLRCSSQSGHNTVSWYQQALGQGPQFIFQYYREEENGRGNFPPRFSGLQFPNYSSELNVNALELDDSALYLCASSLGWEVSNEQFFGPGTRLTVL.

The gene calls are TRBV3-1 (or the pseudogene TRBV3-2) and TRBJ2-1, with D unclear. Germline CDR1 and CDR2: LGHDT and YNNKEL (reference sequence). Trimming pared 0 bases from V and 16 bases from J, leaving 10 bases between. The CDR3 is 11 amino acids. The CDR3 loop reads CASSQDGVPFF. In DNA form, the CDR3 reads TGTGCCAGCAGCCAAGATGGGGTTCCCTTCTTC.

This chain joins TRBV19 and TRBJ2-7, with 8 nucleotides matching TRBD1. The CDR3 loop spans 15 amino acids. The trim removed 3 bases at V and 4 bases at J, leaving 8 bases unmatched. In germline, CDR1 is LNHDA, CDR2 SQIVND (reference sequence). The CDR3 loop is CASSIFGQGAYEQYF. The CDR3 DNA reads TGTGCCAGTAGTATTTTTGGACAGGGCGCTTACGAGCAGTACTTC.

This chain connects TRBV4-2 to TRBJ2-2, with 11 bases lining up with TRBD2. This CDR3 is built from 16 residues. V was pared by 5 bases and J by 7 bases, with 9 bases of the junction left unmatched. Germline CDR1 reads LGHNA; CDR2 reads YNFKEQ. CDR3 residues: CASSKNSGGADGELFF. The CDR3 DNA sequence: TGTGCCAGCAGCAAAAATAGCGGGGGGGCCGACGGGGAGCTGTTTTTT.

J is TRBJ2-2 and V is TRBV3-1 (or the pseudogene TRBV3-2); D is uncertain. V shed 1 base and J shed 6 bases, with 6 bases lying between them. The CDR3 consists of 13 residues. CDR1 LGHDT and CDR2 YNNKEL come from the germline V gene (reference sequence). As DNA, the CDR3 is TGTGCCAGCAGCCAAGGGTGGGCCGGGGAGCTGTTTTTT. Residues: CASSQGWAGELFF.

This chain joins TRBV2 and TRBJ2-1, with D maybe TRBD2 (5 bases). V was clipped by 0 bases and J by 6 bases, with 15 bases between them. Germline-derived CDR1 and CDR2 are SNHLY and FYNNEI. The CDR3 extends over 16 amino acids. The CDR3 DNA follows: TGTGCCAGCAGTGAAGCGCTAAGGCTAGCCGGCAATGAGCAGTTCTTC. As protein: CASSEALRLAGNEQFF. Full variable domain (missing parts from reference TRBV2 and TRBJ2-1): EPEVTQTPSHQVTQMGQEVILRCVPISNHLYFYWYRQILGQKVEFLVSFYNNEISEKSEIFDDQFSVERPDGSNFTLKIRSTKLEDSAMYFCASSEALRLAGNEQFFGPGTRLTVL.

This sequence joins TRBV15 and TRBJ2-5; D perhaps matches TRBD2 (7 bases). Germline CDR1 and CDR2: LNHNV and YYDKDF (reference sequence). The CDR3 is 15 amino acids. V dropped 3 bases and J dropped 1 base, with 12 bases sitting between them. The CDR3 DNA reads TGTGCCACCAGCAGGGCGAGGGGGGGCCAAGAGACCCAGTACTTC. It specifies CATSRARGGQETQYF.

This chain links TRBV19 with TRBJ1-1, with TRBD1 identical over 10 bases. V was clipped by 6 bases and J by 4 bases; unmatched bases: 2. The CDR3 is made up of 13 amino acids. CDR1 is LNHDA and CDR2 is SQIVND in the germline V gene (reference sequence). For the CDR3, the DNA is TGTGCCAGTAGGAGGACAGGGGGCACTGAAGCTTTCTTT. Residues: CASRRTGGTEAFF.